This T cell receptor (beta chain) was recorded in a study of neurological immune-mediated disorders. By 5'RACE with 10-nucleotide random UMIs, the cDNA was made. TCRdb used MiXCR to reprocess the 5' RACE reads, holding one entry per CDR3 protein. The table records some 70,000 distinct CDR3 sequences, 3% to 3.5% of them present only once. This clonotype was detected many times. Unsorted libraries used 2 million PBMCs kept at -80 degrees C. The TCR was taken from a man between 35 and 55 years old with multiple sclerosis. The sequenced sample consisted of PBMCs.

Here the CDR3 DNA reads TGTGCCAGCAGTCCCCGACGGAACACTGAAGCTTTCTTT. This sequence encodes CASSPRRNTEAFF. The chain has TRBV12-3 or TRBV12-4 and TRBJ1-1; the D is unclear. Between the trimmed V and J ends, which lost 5 bases and 1 base, there was a span of 8 bases. The CDR3 is 13 residues long.